This T cell receptor beta chain was obtained from a study of spatial heterogeneity in lung cancer. For the study at large: There were, on average, more than ten raw-read appearances for each unique TCR and UMI combination.

Time point indicated: sample taken at primary tumor resection. Unsorted whole RNA of tumor, nontumor lung or frozen PBMC was sequenced. The cohort: approximately 74 early-stage, untreated non-small cell lung cancer patients. This clonotype was seen a handful of times. V gave up 10 bases and J gave up 1 base, with 15 bases separating them. Germline CDR1 and CDR2: LGHDT and YNNKEL (reference sequence). The CDR3 runs 14 residues. TCR cDNA molecules were tagged individually, and each one carried a unique molecular identifier. TCRdb re-called the 5' RACE reads through MiXCR, storing one row per CDR3 protein. The sample lists tens of thousands of distinct CDR3 sequences; around an eighth were seen once.

The sample here was PBMCs, taken at surgery. The genes are TRBV3-1 and TRBJ2-3; D is possibly TRBD2 (7 bases). The TCR sequence derives from a male donor with early-stage non-small cell lung cancer. The CDR3 coding sequence is TGTGCCACCACCGGGGGGCCCGGCACAGATACGCAGTATTTT. This sequence encodes CATTGGPGTDTQYF.